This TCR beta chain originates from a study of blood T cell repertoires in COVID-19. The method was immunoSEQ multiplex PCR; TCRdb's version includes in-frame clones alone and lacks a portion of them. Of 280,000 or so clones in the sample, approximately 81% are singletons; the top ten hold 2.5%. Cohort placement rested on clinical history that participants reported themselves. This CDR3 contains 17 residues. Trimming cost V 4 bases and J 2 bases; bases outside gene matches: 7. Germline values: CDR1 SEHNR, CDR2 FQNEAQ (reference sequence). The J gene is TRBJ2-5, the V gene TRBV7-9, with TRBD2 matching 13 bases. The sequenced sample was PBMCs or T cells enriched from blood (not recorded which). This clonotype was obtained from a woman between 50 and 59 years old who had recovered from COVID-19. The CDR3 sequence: CASSSRGGLAGQETQYF. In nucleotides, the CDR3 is TGTGCCAGCAGCTCCCGGGGGGGACTAGCGGGACAAGAGACCCAGTACTTC.